This record covers a single T cell receptor beta chain. The antigen is unknown. The germline CDR1 and CDR2 sequences are SQVTM and ANQGSEA. Trimming left V 6 bases short and J 4 bases short, with 10 bases between. This CDR3 is built from 12 residues. The PCR employed 60 Vbeta primers together with 13 Jbeta primers. This table comes from immunoSEQ multiplex PCR, and its TCRdb copy is limited to in-frame clones, with some not included. The data contain 110,000 or so clones, 75% to 85% of them singletons. The data belong to a study of cytomegalovirus exposure and HLA in healthy donors. Study results and limitations: A highly shared variant cluster was judged a likely technical artifact. In vitro checks showed that a few CMV-associated chains really do target CMV antigens.

The TCR sequence derives from a man between 18 and 35 years old in good health and CMV-seronegative. Sequencing was carried out using PBMCs. V usage is TRBV29-1 and J usage is TRBJ1-3; D unresolved. This CDR3 reads CSVQIQGNTIYF. The CDR3 nucleotides are TGCAGCGTCCAAATACAAGGAAACACCATATATTTT. Looking up the rest from reference TRBV29-1 and TRBJ1-3 gives the full variable domain: SAVISQKPSRDICQRGTSLTIQCQVDSQVTMMFWYRQQPGQSLTLIATANQGSEATYESGFVIDKFPISRPNLTFSTLTVSNMSPEDSSIYLCSVQIQGNTIYFGEGSWLTVV.